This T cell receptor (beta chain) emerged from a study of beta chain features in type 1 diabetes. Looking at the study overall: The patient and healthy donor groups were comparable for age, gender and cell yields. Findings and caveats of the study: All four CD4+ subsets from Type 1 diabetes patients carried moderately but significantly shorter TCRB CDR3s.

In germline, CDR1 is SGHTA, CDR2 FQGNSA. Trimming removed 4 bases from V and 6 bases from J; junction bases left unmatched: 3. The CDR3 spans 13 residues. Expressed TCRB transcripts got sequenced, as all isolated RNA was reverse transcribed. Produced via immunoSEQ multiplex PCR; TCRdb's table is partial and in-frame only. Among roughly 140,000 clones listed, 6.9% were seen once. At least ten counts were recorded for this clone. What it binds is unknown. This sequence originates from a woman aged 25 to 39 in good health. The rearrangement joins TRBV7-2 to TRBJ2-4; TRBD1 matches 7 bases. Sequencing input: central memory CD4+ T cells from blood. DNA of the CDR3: TGTGCCAGCAGCTACCGACAGGGAAACATTCAGTACTTC. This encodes CASSYRQGNIQYF.